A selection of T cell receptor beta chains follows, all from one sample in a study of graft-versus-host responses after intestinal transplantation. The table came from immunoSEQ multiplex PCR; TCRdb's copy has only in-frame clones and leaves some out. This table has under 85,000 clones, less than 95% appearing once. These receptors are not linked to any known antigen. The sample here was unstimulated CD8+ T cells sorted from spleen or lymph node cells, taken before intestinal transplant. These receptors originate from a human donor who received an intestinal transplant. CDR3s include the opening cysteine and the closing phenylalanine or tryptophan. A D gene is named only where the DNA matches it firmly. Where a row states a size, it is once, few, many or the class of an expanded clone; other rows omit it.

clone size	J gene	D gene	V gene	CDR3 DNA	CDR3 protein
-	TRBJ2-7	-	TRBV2	TGTGCCAGCAGTGATTTAGACTACTCCTACGAGCAGTACTTC	CASSDLDYSYEQYF
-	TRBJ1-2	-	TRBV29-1	TGCAGCGTTCTCCGAGAACCGGGAGGTGGTGGCTACACCTTC	CSVLREPGGGGYTF
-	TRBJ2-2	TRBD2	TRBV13	TGTGCCAGCAGCTTAGTTCCCCCACTAGCGGGGAACACCGGGGAGCTGTTTTTT	CASSLVPPLAGNTGELFF
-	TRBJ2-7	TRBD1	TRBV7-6	TGTGCCAGCAGCTCAGTCCGGGACAGCTCCTACGAGCAGTACTTC	CASSSVRDSSYEQYF
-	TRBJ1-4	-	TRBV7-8	TGTGCCAGCAGCTTATCGGCAACTAATGAAAAACTGTTTTTT	CASSLSATNEKLFF
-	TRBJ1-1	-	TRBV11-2	TGTGCCAGCAGCTTGAGGAACACTGAAGCTTTCTTT	CASSLRNTEAFF
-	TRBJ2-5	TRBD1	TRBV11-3	TGTGCCAGCAGCTGGGGGACAGAAGAAGAGACCCAGTACTTC	CASSWGTEEETQYF
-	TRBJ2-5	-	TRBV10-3	TGTGCCATCAGTGAGTCAGGAGGTGAGACCCAGTACTTC	CAISESGGETQYF
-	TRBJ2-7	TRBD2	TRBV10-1	TGCGCCAGCAGCGGGGGGGCGGACGAGCAGTACTTC	CASSGGADEQYF
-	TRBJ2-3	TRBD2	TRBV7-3	TGTGCCAGCAGCTTAACGAGCAGCGGGGGGGATACGCAGTATTTT	CASSLTSSGGDTQYF
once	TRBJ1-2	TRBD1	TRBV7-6	TGTGCCATCGGGAAACCGGGACAGCCTAACTATGGCTACACCTTC	CAIGKPGQPNYGYTF
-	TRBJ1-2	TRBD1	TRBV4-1	TGCGCCAGCAGCCAAGGGACAGGGGCGGGCTATGGCTACACCTTC	CASSQGTGAGYGYTF
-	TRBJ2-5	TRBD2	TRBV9	TGTGCCAGCAGCGCCGGACTAGCGGGGGAGACCCAGTACTTC	CASSAGLAGETQYF
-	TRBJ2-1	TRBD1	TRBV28	TGTGCCAGCAGTTCGGACAGGGGGCATGTGAATGAGCAGTTCTTC	CASSSDRGHVNEQFF
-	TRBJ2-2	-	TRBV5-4	TGTGCCAGCAGCCCCTACACCGGGGAGCTGTTTTTT	CASSPYTGELFF
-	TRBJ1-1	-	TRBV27	TGTGCCAGCACCACCCAGGGCACTGAAGCTTTCTTT	CASTTQGTEAFF
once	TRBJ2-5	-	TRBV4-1	TGCGCCAGCAGCCAAGGGAGCGGGGAGACCCAGTACTTC	CASSQGSGETQYF
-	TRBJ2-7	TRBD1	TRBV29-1	TGCAGCGTTGAAGGGACAGGGGACGAGCAGTACTTC	CSVEGTGDEQYF
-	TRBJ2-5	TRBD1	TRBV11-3	TGTGCCAGCAGCTCAACAGGGGTTGAGACCCAGTACTTC	CASSSTGVETQYF
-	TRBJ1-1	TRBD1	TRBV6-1	TGTGCCAGCAGTGATGGACAGGGGGCCACTGAAGCTTTCTTT	CASSDGQGATEAFF
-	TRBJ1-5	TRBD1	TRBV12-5	TGTGCTAGTGGACAGGGGATCAATCAGCCCCAGCATTTT	CASGQGINQPQHF
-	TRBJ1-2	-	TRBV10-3	TGTGCCATCAGTGTCGAAGGGGCTAACTATGGCTACACCTTC	CAISVEGANYGYTF
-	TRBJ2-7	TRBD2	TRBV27	TGTGCCAGCAGTGCGGGACTAGCGGGGGGCTCCTACGAGCAGTACTTC	CASSAGLAGGSYEQYF
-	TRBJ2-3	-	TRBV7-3	TGTGCCAGCAGCCCAGGGGCCGAAGATACGCAGTATTTT	CASSPGAEDTQYF
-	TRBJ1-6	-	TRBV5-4	TGTGCCAGCAGCCCGAGGCCGGACATTGCGGCGAATTCACCCCTCCACTTT	CASSPRPDIAANSPLHF
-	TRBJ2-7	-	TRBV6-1	TGTGCCAGCAGCCCCAGTTATGGTGGCTACGAGCAGTACTTC	CASSPSYGGYEQYF
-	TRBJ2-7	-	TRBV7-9	TGTGCCAGCAGCCAGGGGGGAGGCTCCTACGAGCAGTACTTC	CASSQGGGSYEQYF
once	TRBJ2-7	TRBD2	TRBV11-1	TGTGCCAGCAGCCGGGGTGGGGGGGATTCCTACGAGCAGTACTTC	CASSRGGGDSYEQYF
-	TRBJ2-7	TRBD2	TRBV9	TGTGCCAGCAGCGGGAGCGGGGCCTTTGTGGAGCAGTACTTC	CASSGSGAFVEQYF
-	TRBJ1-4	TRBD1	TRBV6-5	TGTGCCAGCACCCAACAGGGGGGCGGAAAACTGTTTTTT	CASTQQGGGKLFF
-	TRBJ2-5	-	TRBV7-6	TGTGCCAGCAGCCATGGGCTAGGGGGGGGGAAACAAGAGACCCAGTACTTC	CASSHGLGGGKQETQYF
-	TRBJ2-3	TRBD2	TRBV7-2	TGTGCCAGCAGCTGGACGGGGGGTACGGGAGATACGCAGTATTTT	CASSWTGGTGDTQYF
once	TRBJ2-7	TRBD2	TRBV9	TGTGCCAGCAGCGTAAGGCCCCTGAATAGGTACTCTAGCGGGGACTACGAGCAGTACTTC	CASSVRPLNRYSSGDYEQYF
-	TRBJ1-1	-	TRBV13	TGTGCCAGCAGCTTAAGGGGCAGGCGGTTCTTT	CASSLRGRRFF
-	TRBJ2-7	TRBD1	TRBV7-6	TGTGCCAGCAGCTTTGACCCCGGGACAGGGGACGAGCAGTACTTC	CASSFDPGTGDEQYF
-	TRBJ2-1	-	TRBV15	TGTGCCACCAGCAGAGGTGCGAACAATGAGCAGTTCTTC	CATSRGANNEQFF